Here is one T cell receptor (beta chain) with its context. The antigen remains undetermined. The data belong to a study of OX40 agonist ivuxolimab in advanced cancers. Study-wide context: Recorded diagnoses for dose-escalation patients were hepatocellular carcinoma, melanoma, renal cell or head and neck cancer. Mean age around 64 years, range about 23 to 80; 82.7% male. Study-level results: CD8+ T cells (on average) carried more expanded clones than CD4+ T cells.

Using immunoSEQ multiplex PCR, the repertoire was profiled, and TCRdb retains in-frame clones only, with some absent. The sample lists around 60,000 clones, around 90% seen once, with about 0.76% in the top ten. Sampled blood was obtained at baseline, cycle 4 day 1, and cycle 7 day 1. The CDR3 runs 15 residues. Per the germline V gene, CDR1 is MNHEY and CDR2 is SVGAGI. Losses at the gene ends were 6 bases for V and 1 base for J; bases not matched to a gene: 9. The material sequenced was CD4+ or CD8+ T cells sorted from blood, taken in a trial of the OX40 agonist ivuxolimab. The source of this sequence is an adult with an advanced solid tumor such as melanoma, head and neck, liver or kidney cancer. The chain is built from TRBV6-5 and TRBJ2-7; 7 bases are a match to TRBD1. The CDR3 protein is CASSLTGAPSYEQYF. As DNA, the CDR3 is TGTGCCAGCAGCTTAACAGGGGCGCCTTCCTACGAGCAGTACTTC.